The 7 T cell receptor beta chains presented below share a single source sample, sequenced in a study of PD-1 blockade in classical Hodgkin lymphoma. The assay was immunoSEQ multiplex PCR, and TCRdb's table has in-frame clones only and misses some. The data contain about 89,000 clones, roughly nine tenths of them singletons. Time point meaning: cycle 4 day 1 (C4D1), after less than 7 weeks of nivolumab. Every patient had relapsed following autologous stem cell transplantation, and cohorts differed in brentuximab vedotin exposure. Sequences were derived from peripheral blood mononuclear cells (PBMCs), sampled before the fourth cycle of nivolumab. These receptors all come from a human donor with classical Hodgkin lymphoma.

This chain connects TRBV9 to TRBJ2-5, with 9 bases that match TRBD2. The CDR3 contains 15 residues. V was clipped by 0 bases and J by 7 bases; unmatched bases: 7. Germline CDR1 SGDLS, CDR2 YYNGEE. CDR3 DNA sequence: TGTGCCAGCAGCGTAGCTAGCGGGGCAGTCGGGACCCAGTACTTC. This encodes CASSVASGAVGTQYF.

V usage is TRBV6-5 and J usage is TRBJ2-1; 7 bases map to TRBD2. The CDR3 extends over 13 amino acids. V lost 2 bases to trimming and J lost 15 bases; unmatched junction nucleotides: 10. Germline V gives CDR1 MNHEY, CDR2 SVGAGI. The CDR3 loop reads CASSYVDGEGLFF. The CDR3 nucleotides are TGTGCCAGCAGTTACGTTGACGGGGAGGGGTTGTTCTTC.

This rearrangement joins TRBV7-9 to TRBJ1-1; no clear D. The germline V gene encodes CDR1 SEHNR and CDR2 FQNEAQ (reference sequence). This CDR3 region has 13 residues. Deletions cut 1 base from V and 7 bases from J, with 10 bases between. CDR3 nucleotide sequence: TGTGCCAGCAGCTTAGGGGCAGGCCTTGAAGCTTTCTTT. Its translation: CASSLGAGLEAFF.

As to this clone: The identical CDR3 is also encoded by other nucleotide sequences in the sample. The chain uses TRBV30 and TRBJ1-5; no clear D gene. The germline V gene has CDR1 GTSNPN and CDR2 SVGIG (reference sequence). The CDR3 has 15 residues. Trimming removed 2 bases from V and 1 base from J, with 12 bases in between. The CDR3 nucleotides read TGTGCCTGGAGTCCTACATTACGGAGCAATCAGCCCCAGCATTTT. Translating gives CAWSPTLRSNQPQHF.

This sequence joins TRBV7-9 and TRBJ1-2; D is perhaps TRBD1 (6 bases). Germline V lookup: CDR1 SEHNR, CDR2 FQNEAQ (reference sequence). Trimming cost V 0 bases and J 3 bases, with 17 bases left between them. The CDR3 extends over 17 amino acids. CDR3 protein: CASSLAQTGSIHYGYTF. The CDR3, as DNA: TGTGCCAGCAGCTTAGCGCAAACAGGGAGTATTCACTATGGCTACACCTTC.

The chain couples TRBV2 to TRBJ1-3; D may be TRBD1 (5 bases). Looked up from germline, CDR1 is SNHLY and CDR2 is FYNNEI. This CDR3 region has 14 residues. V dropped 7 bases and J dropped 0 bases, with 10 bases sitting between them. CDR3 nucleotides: TGTGCCAGCACCGGGGCCAGCTCTGGAAACACCATATATTTT. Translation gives CASTGASSGNTIYF.

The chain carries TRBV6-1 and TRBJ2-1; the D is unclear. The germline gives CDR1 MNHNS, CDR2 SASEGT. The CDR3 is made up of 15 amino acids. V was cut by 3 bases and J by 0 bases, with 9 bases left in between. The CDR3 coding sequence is TGTGCCAGCAGTGAGACAAGGAGCTCCTACAATGAGCAGTTCTTC. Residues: CASSETRSSYNEQFF.